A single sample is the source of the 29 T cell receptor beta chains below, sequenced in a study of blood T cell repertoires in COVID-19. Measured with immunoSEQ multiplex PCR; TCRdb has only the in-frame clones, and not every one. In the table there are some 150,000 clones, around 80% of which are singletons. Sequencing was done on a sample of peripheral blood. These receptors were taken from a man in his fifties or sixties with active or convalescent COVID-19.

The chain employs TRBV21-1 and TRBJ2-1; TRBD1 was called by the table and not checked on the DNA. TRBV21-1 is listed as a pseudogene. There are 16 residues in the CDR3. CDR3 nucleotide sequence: TGTGCCAGCACCCCGAGCCCAGGGGAAATTTACAATGAGCAGTTCTTC. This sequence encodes CASTPSPGEIYNEQFF.

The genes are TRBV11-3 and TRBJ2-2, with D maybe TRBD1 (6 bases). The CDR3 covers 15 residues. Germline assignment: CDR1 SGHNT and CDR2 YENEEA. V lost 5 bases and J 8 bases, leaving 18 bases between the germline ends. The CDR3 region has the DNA TGTGCCAGCAGCCGAAGGACAGCTGAGTTAGGGGAGCTGTTTTTT. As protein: CASSRRTAELGELFF.

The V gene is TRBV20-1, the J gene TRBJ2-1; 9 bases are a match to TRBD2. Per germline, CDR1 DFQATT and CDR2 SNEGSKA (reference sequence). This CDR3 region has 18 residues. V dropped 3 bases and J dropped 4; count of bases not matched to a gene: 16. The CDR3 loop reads CSASDPGVGSGRYNEQFF. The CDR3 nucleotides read TGCAGTGCTAGTGACCCGGGGGTGGGTAGCGGGAGATACAATGAGCAGTTCTTC.

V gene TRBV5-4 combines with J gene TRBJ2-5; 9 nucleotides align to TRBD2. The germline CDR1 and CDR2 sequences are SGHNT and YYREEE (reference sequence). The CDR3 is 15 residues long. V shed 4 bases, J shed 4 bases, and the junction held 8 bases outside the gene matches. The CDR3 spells CASSQTSGFRETQYF. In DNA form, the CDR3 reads TGTGCCAGCAGCCAAACTAGCGGGTTCCGAGAGACCCAGTACTTC.

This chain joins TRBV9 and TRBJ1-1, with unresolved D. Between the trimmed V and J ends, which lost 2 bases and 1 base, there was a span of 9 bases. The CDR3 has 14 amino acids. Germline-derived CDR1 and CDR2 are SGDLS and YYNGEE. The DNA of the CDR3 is TGTGCCAGCAGCGTTAGGACTTCGAACACTGAAGCTTTCTTT. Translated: CASSVRTSNTEAFF.

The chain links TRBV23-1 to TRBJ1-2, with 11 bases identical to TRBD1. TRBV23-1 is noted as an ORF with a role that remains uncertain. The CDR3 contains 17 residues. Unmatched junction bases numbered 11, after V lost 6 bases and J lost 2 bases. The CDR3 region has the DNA TGCGCCAGCAGATCCCCCGGGACAGGGGGGAGAAACTATGGCTACACCTTC. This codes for CASRSPGTGGRNYGYTF.

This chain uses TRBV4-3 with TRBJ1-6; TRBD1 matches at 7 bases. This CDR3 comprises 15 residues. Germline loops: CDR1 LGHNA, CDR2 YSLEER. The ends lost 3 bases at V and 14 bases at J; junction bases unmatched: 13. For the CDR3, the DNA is TGCGCCAGCAGCCAGGACAGGAGGGGCCCTCAAACCCTCCACTTT. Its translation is CASSQDRRGPQTLHF.

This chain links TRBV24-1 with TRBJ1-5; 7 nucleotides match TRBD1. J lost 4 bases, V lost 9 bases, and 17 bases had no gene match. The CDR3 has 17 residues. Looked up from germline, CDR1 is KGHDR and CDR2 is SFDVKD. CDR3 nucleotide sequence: TGTGCCACCCGGGAGGGGGGGGGAGGGGGCCTAAATCAGCCCCAGCATTTT. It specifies CATREGGGGGLNQPQHF.

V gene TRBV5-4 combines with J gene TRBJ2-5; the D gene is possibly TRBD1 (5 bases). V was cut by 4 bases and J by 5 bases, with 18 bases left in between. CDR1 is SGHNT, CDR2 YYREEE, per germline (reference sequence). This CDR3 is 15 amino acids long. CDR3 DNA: TGTGCCAGCAGCCCCGATCAGGGCCAGTGGGAGACCCAGTACTTC. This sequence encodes CASSPDQGQWETQYF.

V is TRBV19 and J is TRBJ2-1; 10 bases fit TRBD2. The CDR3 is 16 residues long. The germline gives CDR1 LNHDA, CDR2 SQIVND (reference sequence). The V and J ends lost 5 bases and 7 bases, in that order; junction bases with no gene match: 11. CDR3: CASSRTSGPQGNEQFF. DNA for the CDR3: TGTGCCAGTAGTCGGACTAGCGGTCCCCAGGGAAATGAGCAGTTCTTC.

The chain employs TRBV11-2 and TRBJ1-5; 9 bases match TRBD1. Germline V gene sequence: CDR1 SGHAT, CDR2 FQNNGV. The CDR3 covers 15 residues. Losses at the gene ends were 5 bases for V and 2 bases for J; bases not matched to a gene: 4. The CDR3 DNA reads TGTGCCAGCAGCCCGGACAGGGGCGGCAATCAGCCCCAGCATTTT. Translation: CASSPDRGGNQPQHF.

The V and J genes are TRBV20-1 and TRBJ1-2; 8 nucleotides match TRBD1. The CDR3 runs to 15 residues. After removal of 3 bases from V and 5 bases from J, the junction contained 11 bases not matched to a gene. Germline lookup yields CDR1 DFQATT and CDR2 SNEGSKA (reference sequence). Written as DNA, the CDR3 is TGCAGTGCTAGTCTCGCGGGACAGGAGCGTTATGGCTACACCTTC. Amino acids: CSASLAGQERYGYTF.

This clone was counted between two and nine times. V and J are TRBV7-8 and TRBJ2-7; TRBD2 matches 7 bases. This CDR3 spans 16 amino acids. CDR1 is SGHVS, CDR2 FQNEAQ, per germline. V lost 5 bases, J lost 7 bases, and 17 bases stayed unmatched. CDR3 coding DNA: TGTGCCAGCAGCATTAGGAGGACGGGGAGGGAGAGGGAGCAGTACTTC. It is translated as CASSIRRTGREREQYF.

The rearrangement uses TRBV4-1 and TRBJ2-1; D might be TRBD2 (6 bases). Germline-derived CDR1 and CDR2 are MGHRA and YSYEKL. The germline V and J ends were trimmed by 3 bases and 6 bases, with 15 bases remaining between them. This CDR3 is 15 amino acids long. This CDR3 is CASSHQTGGVNEQFF. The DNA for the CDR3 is TGCGCCAGCAGCCATCAAACCGGAGGGGTCAATGAGCAGTTCTTC.

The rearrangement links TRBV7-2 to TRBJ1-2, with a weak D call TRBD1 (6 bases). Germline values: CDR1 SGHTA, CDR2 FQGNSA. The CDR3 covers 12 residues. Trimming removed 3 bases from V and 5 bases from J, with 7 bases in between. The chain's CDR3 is CASSFGQYGYTF. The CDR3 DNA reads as TGTGCCAGCAGCTTTGGACAGTATGGCTACACCTTC.

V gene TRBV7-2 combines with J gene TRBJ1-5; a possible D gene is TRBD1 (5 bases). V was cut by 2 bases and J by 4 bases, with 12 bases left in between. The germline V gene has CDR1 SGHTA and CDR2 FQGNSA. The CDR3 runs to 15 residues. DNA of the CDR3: TGTGCCAGCAGCTTAAAAGGGGTCCTTAATCAGCCCCAGCATTTT. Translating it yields CASSLKGVLNQPQHF. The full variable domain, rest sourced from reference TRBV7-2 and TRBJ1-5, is GAGVSQSPSNKVTEKGKDVELRCDPISGHTALYWYRQSLGQGLEFLIYFQGNSAPDKSGLPSDRFSAERTGGSVSTLTIQRTQQEDSAVYLCASSLKGVLNQPQHFGDGTRLSIL.

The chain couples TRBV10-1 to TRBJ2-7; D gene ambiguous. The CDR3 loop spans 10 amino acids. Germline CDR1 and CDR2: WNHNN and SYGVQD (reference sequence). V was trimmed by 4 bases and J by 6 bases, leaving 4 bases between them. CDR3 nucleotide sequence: TGCGCCAGCAGTGGAGGCGAGCAGTACTTC. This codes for CASSGGEQYF.

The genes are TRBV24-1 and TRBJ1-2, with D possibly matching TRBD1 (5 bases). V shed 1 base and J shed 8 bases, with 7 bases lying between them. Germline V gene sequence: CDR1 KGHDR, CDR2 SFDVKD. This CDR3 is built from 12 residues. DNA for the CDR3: TGTGCCACCAGTGATTTTAGGGGAGGCTACACCTTC. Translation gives CATSDFRGGYTF.

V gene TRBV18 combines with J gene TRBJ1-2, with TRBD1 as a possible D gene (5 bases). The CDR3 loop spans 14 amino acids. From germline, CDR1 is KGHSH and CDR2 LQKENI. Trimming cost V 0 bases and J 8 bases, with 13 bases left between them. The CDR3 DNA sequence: TGTGCCAGCTCACCACCCACAGGTTTGGTGGGCTACACCTTC. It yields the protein CASSPPTGLVGYTF.

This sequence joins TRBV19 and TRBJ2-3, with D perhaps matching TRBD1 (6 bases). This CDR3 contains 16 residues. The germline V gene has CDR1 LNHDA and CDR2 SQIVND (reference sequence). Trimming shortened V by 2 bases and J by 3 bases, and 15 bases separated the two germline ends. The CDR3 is CASSISSLGQTDTQYF. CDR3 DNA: TGTGCCAGTAGTATATCATCGCTTGGACAGACAGATACGCAGTATTTT.

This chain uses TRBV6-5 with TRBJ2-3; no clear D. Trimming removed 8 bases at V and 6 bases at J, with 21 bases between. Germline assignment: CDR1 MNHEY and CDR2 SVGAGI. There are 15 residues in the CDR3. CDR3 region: CASVFMALSFDTQYF. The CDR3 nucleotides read TGTGCCAGCGTATTTATGGCTCTCTCGTTCGATACGCAGTATTTT.

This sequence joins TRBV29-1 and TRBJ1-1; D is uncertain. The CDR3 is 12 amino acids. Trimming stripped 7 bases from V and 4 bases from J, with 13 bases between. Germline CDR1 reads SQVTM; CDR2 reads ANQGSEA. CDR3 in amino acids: CSAQTGSTEAFF. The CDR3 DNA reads TGCAGCGCCCAGACGGGTAGCACTGAAGCTTTCTTT.

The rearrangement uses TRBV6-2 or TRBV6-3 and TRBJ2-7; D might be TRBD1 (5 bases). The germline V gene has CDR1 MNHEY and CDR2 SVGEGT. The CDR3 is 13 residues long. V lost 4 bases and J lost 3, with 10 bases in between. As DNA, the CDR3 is TGTGCCAGCAGTTCGGAGCAGGGCTACGAGCAGTACTTC. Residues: CASSSEQGYEQYF.

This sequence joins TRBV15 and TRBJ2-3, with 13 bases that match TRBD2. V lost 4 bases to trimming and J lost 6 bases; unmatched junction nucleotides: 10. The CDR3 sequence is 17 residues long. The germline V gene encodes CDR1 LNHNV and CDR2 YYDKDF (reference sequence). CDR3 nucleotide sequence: TGTGCCACCAGCACCTGGACTAGCGGGAGCCGTGGGGATACGCAGTATTTT. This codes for CATSTWTSGSRGDTQYF.

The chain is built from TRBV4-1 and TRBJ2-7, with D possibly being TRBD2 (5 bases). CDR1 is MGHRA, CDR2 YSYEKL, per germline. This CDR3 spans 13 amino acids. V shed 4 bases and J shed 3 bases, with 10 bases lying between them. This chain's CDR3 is CASSRTEGYEQYF. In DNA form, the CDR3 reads TGCGCCAGCAGCCGGACCGAGGGCTACGAGCAGTACTTC.

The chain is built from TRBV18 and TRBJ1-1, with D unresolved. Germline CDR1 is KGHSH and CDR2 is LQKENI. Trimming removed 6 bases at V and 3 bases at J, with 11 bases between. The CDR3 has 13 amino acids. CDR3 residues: CASSPSEDTEAFF. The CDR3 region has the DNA TGTGCCAGCTCGCCGAGTGAGGACACTGAAGCTTTCTTT.

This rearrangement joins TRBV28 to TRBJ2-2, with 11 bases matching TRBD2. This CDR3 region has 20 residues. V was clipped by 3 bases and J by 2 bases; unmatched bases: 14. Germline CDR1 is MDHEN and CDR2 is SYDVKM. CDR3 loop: CASSFSSLLAGESNTGELFF. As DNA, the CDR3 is TGTGCCAGCAGTTTCTCCTCCTTACTAGCGGGAGAGTCTAACACCGGGGAGCTGTTTTTT. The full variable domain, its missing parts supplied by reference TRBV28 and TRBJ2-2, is DVKVTQSSRYLVKRTGEKVFLECVQDMDHENMFWYRQDPGLGLRLIYFSYDVKMKEKGDIPEGYSVSREKKERFSLILESASTNQTSMYLCASSFSSLLAGESNTGELFFGEGSRLTVL.

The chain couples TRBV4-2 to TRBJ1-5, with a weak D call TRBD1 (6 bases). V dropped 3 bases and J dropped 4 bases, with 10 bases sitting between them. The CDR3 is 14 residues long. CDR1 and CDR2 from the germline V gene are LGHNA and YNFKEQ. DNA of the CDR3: TGTGCCAGCAGCCATACAGGGATAAATCAGCCCCAGCATTTT. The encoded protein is CASSHTGINQPQHF.

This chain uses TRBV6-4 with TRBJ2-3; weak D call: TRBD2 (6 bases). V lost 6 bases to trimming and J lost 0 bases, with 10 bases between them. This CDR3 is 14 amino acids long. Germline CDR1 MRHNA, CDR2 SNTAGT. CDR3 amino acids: CASRPGTSTDTQYF. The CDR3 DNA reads TGTGCCAGCAGGCCCGGGACTAGCACAGATACGCAGTATTTT.